This paragraph reports one T cell receptor (beta chain). There is no known antigen for this receptor. The record has no base qualities; no much larger clone is one base away. Libraries were made using the immunoSEQ multiplex PCR assay. For the multiplex PCR, a mixture combining 60 forward primers for TCR Vbeta segments and 13 reverse primers for TCR Jbeta segments was used. The CDR3 region of rearranged TCR beta genes was amplified from genomic DNA by a multiplex PCR assay. Amplified TCR beta libraries were sequenced as 87-base-pair reads on the Illumina HiSeq System. Concerning the study's data processing: In a later analysis, approximately 74 million unique TCR beta chains were counted across the approximately 640 repertoires, and around 11 million of these chains were shared by at least two donors. A nearest-neighbor algorithm error-corrected the raw reads and collapsed the reads into unique sequences, merging closely related sequences to remove PCR and sequencing errors. CDR3 sequences were aligned to IMGT reference sequences to assign V, D and J gene segments. For a sequence to be retained, a match of at least six nucleotides was required to both a V gene segment and a J gene segment. Rearrangements were called productive when the CDR3 lacked stop codons and stayed in frame with V and J; all others were non-productive. Following IMGT convention, CDR3 was defined as the stretch from the second conserved V-encoded cysteine up to the conserved J-encoded phenylalanine. Sequences without an unambiguous match to a single V gene segment were excluded from the earlier analysis of several hundred of the donors. An earlier analysis of fewer than 650 of the donors classified V segments as functional when productive rearrangements were above 56.7% and as segregating when the standard deviation between donors was above 5%. A statistical classification framework was developed to diagnose cytomegalovirus status using the catalog of TCR beta chain sequences. V and J gene assignment, in a later analysis, came from comparing TCR nucleotide sequences with IMGT/GENE-DB human TR gene sequences. In a later analysis, CDR3 sequences and most-parsimonious VDJ recombination scenarios were assigned using the TCRdist pipeline. In a later analysis, each TCR beta chain was defined by its CDR3 amino acid sequence together with its V-gene family, and reads without a unique V-gene family were excluded. To address suspected cross-contamination and a sequencing artifact, a later analysis removed under 600 highly shared, low-generation-probability nucleotide sequences. In a later analysis, a clonal expansion index for each public chain was calculated from normalized within-repertoire ranks of inferred template counts. In a later analysis, generation probabilities were computed using a VDJ recombination model fitted to out-of-frame rearrangements, and the results were checked against IGoR. In a later analysis, hypergeometric tests were used to score TCR-TCR, TCR-HLA and TCR-CMV co-occurrence, with a repertoire-size bias correction applied to TCR pairs. In a later analysis, false discovery rates were estimated by permuting HLA or CMV assignments 20 times. In a later analysis, co-occurring TCRs were grouped with DBSCAN, and TCRdist sequence similarity was added when clustering was performed within HLA-allele-positive subsets. For co-occurrence clustering, repertoires with fewer than 30,000 or more than 120,000 public chains were excluded, along with roughly 5 repertoires with anomalous nucleotide sharing. Drawn from immuneACCESS, this table holds only the in-frame rearrangements with V and J called that TCRdb kept. Clones are partly lost; checked studies trace under half to an unresolved V gene and leave the rest unexplained. The D gene and trimming were derived from the DNA, and the V and J assignments and clone size from that table. This sample lists about 140,000 clones; 70% to 85% were detected once. The ten largest clones represent less than 1.5% of the sample.

This sample is part of a study of cytomegalovirus exposure and HLA in healthy donors (dated by TCRdb to 2017 to 2019). About the investigation overall: An earlier analysis of approximately 600 of the donors reported about 250 Gb of sequence data and 100 million to 130 million unique TCR beta sequences from 190 million or so T cells. The aim of the study was to test whether cataloging public T cell receptors could identify signatures of past pathogen exposure. Donor age, sex, ethnicity and CMV serostatus were compiled alongside the repertoire data. In the later analysis, no new phenotypic data were used to find candidate immune exposures; instead, reliance was placed on TCR beta sequences and their occurrence across donors. A separate validation cohort of roughly 130 different subjects was used in addition to the approximately 700-subject first cohort. Four to six DR-DQ haplotypes were handled as single units for association and clustering, since linkage in the cohort was strong. Among several hundred genotyped donors of the cohort, an average of approximately 200,000 unique TCR beta nucleotide sequences was sequenced per donor, of which 15% to 20% were non-productive. Of the 398 genotyped donors, 65% to 90% fell in the genetic ancestry cluster associated with self-reported Caucasian donors. The number of donors typed differed by locus, with about 629-640 for A, B, C, DRB1 and DQB1, more than 500 for DQA1, 600 to 610 for DPA1, and about 450 for DPB1. The study combined high-throughput TCR immunosequencing, statistical association of individual TCRs with disease status, and machine learning to predict cytomegalovirus infection status. To study patterns of TCR occurrence, a later analysis re-analyzed previously published TCR beta repertoires from 550 to 800 donors and added high-resolution HLA genotyping. In an earlier analysis of several hundred of the donors, high-throughput TCR beta sequencing was used to judge whether each TCR beta V gene segment behaved as functional or pseudogenic. An early release covering around 630 HLA-typed donors comprised roughly 300 gigabases of sequencing data and 85 million or so unique TCR sequences. Genome-wide SNP genotypes for about 60% of the roughly 670 donors were used in a later genetic analysis, which treated that subset as a discovery cohort. Every discovery cohort repertoire had been produced on one sequencing platform. Using immunosequencing, the study profiled T cell repertoires from approximately 700 subjects and related those repertoires to cytomegalovirus serostatus. HLA typing included class I and class II loci at four-digit resolution.

The cohort was made up of under 800 healthy bone marrow donors. Cohort members were all nominally healthy when sampled, although unrecorded immune exposures were likely present. The donor was CMV seropositive and was included in the group of some 290 seropositive cohort members. A peripheral blood sample was provided by each donor, and peripheral blood mononuclear cells were used for TCR beta sequencing. Genomic DNA was extracted from the blood cell samples with the Qiagen DNeasy Blood Extraction Kit. CDR1 is given as LGHNA and CDR2 as YNFKEQ, both from the germline V gene. Germline trimming amounts to 4 bases on V and 3 bases on J, with 4 as the count of junction bases outside the gene matches. From cysteine to phenylalanine, the CDR3 is 15 amino acids long. This entry keeps only the CDR3 DNA: 45 bases, framed from base 1. The research as a whole found: Linkage disequilibrium might explain the correlated functional status among segregating V segments, but an unknown experimental factor could not be ruled out. In an earlier analysis of about 550 of the donors, most TCR beta V segments were observed in productive rearrangements about 87% or about 30% of the time, broadly matching IMGT annotations. The cohort was sequenced for TCR beta chains only, and without alpha or paired-chain data the features that could be detected were limited. A later analysis found that most CMV-associated TCR beta chains appeared HLA-restricted, with HLA associations seemingly driven largely by CMV exposure. Immune exposure information for the cohort was limited to CMV serostatus. A later analysis reported that several top co-occurrence clusters appeared linked to parvovirus B19, influenza, CMV and Epstein-Barr virus. Strong co-occurrence of HLA alleles, especially DR and DQ, made assigning TCR associations to individual alleles difficult. According to a later genetic analysis, donors in an Asian-associated ancestry cluster had fewer N-insertions in productive TCRs than the approximately 690-donor mean. Presence/absence analyses assumed roughly uniform sequencing depth across donors, an assumption that may not hold. Because HLA typing was missing for some donors at each locus, association tests included only the typed subset. A cluster of highly shared sequence variants was judged likely to represent a technical artifact of the sequencing pipeline. The study gave a list of under 200 TCR beta chains associated with cytomegalovirus. Because counts were too low, roughly 18 rarely observed V segments, including chromosome 9 orphons, were left out of the earlier analysis of roughly 600 of the donors. In a later analysis, HLA-associated TCR beta chains showed more clonal expansion and lower generation probabilities than non-associated chains that were equally common. Three of the identified cytomegalovirus-associated TCR beta chains were confirmed in vitro to be specific for cytomegalovirus antigens. Because the 87-base-pair reads could not distinguish some IMGT-functional V segments, including TRBV6-2 and TRBV6-3, those segments were excluded. A later genetic analysis associated a missense DCLRE1C variant with V-gene and J-gene trimming of TCR beta chains, and an independent cohort replicated the association. The classifier was reported to diagnose cytomegalovirus status with high specificity and sensitivity in both the original and validation cohorts. According to a later analysis, TCR association rates differed among HLA loci, with DRB1 alleles showing the most associated TCRs and HLA-C alleles showing the fewest. A later analysis associated 16,951 TCR beta sequences with specific HLA alleles at a false discovery rate of 0.05. A further reported finding was that TCR beta sequences accurately predicted the HLA-A and HLA-B alleles for most subjects in the first cohort. The authors suggested that the approach could potentially be extended to other disease states and immunological phenotypes. Most TCR sequences were seen in very few donors, while some public TCRs were found in many individuals.

The sequenced material came from PBMCs. The rearrangement joined TRBV4-2 to TRBJ1-4; 8 bases in the middle match TRBD1. The clonotype comes from a man aged 25-45 years in good health and CMV-seropositive. The CDR3 reads CASSPDRDANEKLFF. The nucleotide sequence is TGTGCCAGCAGCCCGGACAGGGATGCTAATGAAAAACTGTTTTTT.